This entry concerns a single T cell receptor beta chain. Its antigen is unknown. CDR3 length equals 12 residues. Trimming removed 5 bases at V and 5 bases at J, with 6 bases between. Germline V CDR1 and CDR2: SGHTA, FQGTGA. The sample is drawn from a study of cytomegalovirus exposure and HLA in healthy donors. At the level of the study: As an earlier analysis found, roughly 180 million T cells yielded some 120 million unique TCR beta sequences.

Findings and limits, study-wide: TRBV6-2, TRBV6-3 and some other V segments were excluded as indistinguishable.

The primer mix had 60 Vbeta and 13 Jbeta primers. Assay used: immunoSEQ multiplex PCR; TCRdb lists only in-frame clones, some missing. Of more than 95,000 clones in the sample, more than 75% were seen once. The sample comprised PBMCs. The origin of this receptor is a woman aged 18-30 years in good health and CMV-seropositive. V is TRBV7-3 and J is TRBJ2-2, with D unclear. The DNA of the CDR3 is TGTGCCAGCAGCAAATCTACCGGGGAGCTGTTTTTT. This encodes CASSKSTGELFF.